This T cell receptor beta chain was recorded in a study of blood T cells in healthy people across ages (dated by TCRdb to the mid-2010s). Background for the entire study: In model experiments, template switching captured roughly one uniquely barcoded TCR beta cDNA molecule for every two T cells. The study measured age-related changes in TCR beta repertoire diversity using deep sequencing normalized with unique cDNA molecular identifiers. Two additional independent replicas of 1 million unique cDNA reads from the same blood draw were analyzed for two donors (one aged 18 to 30 and one aged 80 or older). To avoid experimental bias, donors of different ages were randomly spread across the sequencing lanes. The donors were split into four age groups: young (average around 16 years), middle-aged (39), aged (approximately 59) and long-lived (approximately 89).

V gives up 0 bases and J gives up 0 bases, and the segment between their germline ends measures 13 bases. From the cysteine up to the phenylalanine, the CDR3 has a length of 16 residues. Only CDR3 DNA is held: 48 bases, read in frame from base 1. According to the germline V gene, CDR1 reads SGHRS and CDR2 reads YFSETQ. The full study reports these points: Estimates of total diversity based on one million sequenced T cells were considered lower bounds and underestimates. As age increased, observed TCR beta diversity per million T cells dropped in a roughly linear way, and a significant reduction was already evident by age about 40. A strong correlation was found between observed TCR beta diversity and the percentage of naive T cells measured by flow cytometry. Because the CMV infection status of the donors was unknown, age-related changes in expanded clonotypes may potentially have been confounded. Bulk unsorted PBMC profiling prevented conclusive comparison of naive and antigen-experienced compartments. Compared with the aged group, the long-lived group had more naive CD4+ T cells, fewer expanded clones and increased TCR diversity, a pattern suggesting age selection.

This clonotype was observed a handful of times. Its recognized antigen is unknown. Base-call qualities are not available, and no considerably larger clone is one nucleotide away. Systemically healthy Caucasian individuals from Russia, around 38 in total and aged roughly 6 to 100 years, were included as donors. Each donor gave 9 to 10 milliliters of peripheral blood, collected into EDTA-treated Vacutainer tubes. Ficoll-Paque density-gradient centrifugation was used to isolate PBMCs, with at least 6.5 million obtained per sample. Total RNA was extracted from PBMCs with Trizol reagent, with at least 5.5 micrograms obtained per sample. The percentages of naive CD45RAhigh/CD27high T cells were determined by flow cytometry on a PBMC aliquot from every donor. Libraries were constructed by 5' RACE. TCRdb names Illumina HiSeq 2500 as the instrument used. A second PCR of about 7 to 12 cycles was run with a J-beta primer mix and a sample-barcoded 5' primer. A unique molecular identifier was introduced onto each TCR beta cDNA molecule by a template-switch 5' adaptor carrying 12 random nucleotides. Each sample yielded at least 2.5 million CDR3-containing paired-end reads. First-strand cDNA synthesis was performed from all RNA using the Mint cDNA synthesis kit, with priming by a TRBC-specific oligonucleotide. Following uracil-DNA glycosylase treatment, a first 18-cycle PCR with universal primers M1SS and BC2_uni_R was performed on all cDNA. As for the original processing: For normalization, 1 million high-quality reads were randomly selected from each sample, with every read carrying a distinct molecular identifier. Instead of being binned into consensus sequences, reads with shared molecular identifiers were discarded. MiTCR, with a Q25 quality threshold and the strictest error-elimination algorithm, was used for CDR3 identification, clonotype clustering and error correction. A nonparametric unseen species model with Euler transformation was used to estimate lower-bound total TCR beta diversity. In-frame beta chains were kept once TCRdb had trimmed the public reads at Q25 with fastp and called clones with MiXCR. Rows with one shared CDR3 protein collapse into an entry with the most common genes and DNA. The V and J calls here are based on TCRdb, not the publication. The sample includes about 290,000 distinct CDR3 sequences, with roughly 27% observed a single time. Clones ranked in the top ten supply roughly 30% of the sample.

Input material: blood. The source of this sequence is an older woman in good health. The V gene is TRBV5-1 and the J gene is TRBJ2-7, with TRBD2 as a weak D call on 5 bases. The CDR3 corresponds to CASSLASGGLSYEQYF. The DNA reads as follows: TGCGCCAGCAGCTTGGCGAGCGGCGGTCTCTCCTACGAGCAGTACTTC.